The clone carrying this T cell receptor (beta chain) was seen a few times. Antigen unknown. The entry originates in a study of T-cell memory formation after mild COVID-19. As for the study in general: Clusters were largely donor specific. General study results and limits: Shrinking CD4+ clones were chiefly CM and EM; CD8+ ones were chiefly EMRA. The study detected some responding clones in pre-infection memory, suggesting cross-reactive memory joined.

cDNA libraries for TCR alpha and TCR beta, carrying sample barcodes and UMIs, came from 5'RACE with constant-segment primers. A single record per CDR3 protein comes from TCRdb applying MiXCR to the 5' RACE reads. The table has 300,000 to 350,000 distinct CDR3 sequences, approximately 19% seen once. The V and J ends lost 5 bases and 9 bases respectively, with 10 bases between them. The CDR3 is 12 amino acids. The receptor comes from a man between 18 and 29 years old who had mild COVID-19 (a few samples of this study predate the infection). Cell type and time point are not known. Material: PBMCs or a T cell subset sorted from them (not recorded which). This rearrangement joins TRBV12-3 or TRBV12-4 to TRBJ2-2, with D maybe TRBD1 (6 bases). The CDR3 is CASSHRDRELFF. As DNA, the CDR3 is TGTGCCAGCAGTCACAGGGATAGGGAGCTGTTTTTT.